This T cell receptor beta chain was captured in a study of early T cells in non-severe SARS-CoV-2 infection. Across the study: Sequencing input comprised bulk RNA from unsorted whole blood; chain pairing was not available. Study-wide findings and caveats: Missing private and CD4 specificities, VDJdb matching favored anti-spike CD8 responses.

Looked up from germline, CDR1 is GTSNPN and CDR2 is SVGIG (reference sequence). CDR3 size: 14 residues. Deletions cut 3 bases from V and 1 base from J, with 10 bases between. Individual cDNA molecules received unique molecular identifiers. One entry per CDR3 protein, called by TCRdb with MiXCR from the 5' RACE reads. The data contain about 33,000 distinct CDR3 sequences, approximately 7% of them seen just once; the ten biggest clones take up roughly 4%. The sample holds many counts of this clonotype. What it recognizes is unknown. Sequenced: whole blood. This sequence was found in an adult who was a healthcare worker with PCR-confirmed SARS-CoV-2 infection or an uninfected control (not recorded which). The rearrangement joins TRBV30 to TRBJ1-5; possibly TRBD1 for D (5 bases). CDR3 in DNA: TGTGCCTGGAGAGGGGACGAGAGCAATCAGCCCCAGCATTTT. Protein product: CAWRGDESNQPQHF.